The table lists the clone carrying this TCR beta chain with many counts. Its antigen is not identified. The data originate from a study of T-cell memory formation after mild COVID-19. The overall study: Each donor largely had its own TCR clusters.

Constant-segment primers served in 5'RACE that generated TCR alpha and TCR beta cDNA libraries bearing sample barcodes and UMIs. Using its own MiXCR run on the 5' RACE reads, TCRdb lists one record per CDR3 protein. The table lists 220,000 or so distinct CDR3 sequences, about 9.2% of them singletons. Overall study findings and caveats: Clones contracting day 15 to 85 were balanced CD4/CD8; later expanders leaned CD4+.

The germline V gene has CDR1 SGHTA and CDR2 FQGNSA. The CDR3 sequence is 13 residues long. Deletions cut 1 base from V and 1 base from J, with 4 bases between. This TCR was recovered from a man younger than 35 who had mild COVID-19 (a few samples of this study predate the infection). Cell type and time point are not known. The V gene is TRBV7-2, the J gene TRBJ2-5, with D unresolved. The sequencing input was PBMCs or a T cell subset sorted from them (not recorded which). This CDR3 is CASSLVTQETQYF. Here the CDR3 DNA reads TGTGCCAGCAGCTTAGTGACCCAAGAGACCCAGTACTTC.